A selection of T cell receptor beta chains follows, all from one sample in a study of cytomegalovirus exposure and HLA in healthy donors. TCRdb keeps only in-frame clones here, not all; method: immunoSEQ multiplex PCR. This sample has a few hundred thousand clones; about 89% occur once, and the top ten carry 1% to 1.2%. The source material was PBMCs. All receptors come from a woman aged 18-29 years in good health and CMV-seronegative. Both conserved end residues are part of each CDR3. The D gene is left open where the match is weak. Size is stated for part of the rows, as once, few or many counts, or as a class when the clone is expanded.

D gene,clone size,J gene,V gene,CDR3 DNA,CDR3 protein
-,once,TRBJ2-7,TRBV5-1,TGCGCCAGCAGCCCGGGACTCGATCCCTACGAGCAGTACTTC,CASSPGLDPYEQYF
-,-,TRBJ1-1,TRBV13,TGTGCCAGCAGTACATGGCCAGTCCAATGGGCAGGGAACACTGAAGCTTTCTTT,CASSTWPVQWAGNTEAFF
-,-,TRBJ1-1,TRBV4-1,TGCGCCAGCAGCCAAGGGGGCTCGGGCACTGAAGCTTTCTTT,CASSQGGSGTEAFF
-,once,TRBJ1-6,TRBV5-1,TGCGCCAGCACCTCCTCCGGACAGACGAATTCACCCCTCCACTTT,CASTSSGQTNSPLHF
TRBD1,-,TRBJ2-1,TRBV7-9,TGTGCCAGCAGCTTCCGACAGGGGTCGTACAATGAGCAGTTCTTC,CASSFRQGSYNEQFF
TRBD2,-,TRBJ2-1,TRBV19,TGTGCCAGTAGGACTAGCGGGAGTAAGGGTGAGCAGTTCTTC,CASRTSGSKGEQFF
-,few,TRBJ1-1,TRBV5-5,TGTGCCAGCAGCTTGGATTTGTCGACTGAAGCTTTCTTT,CASSLDLSTEAFF
-,-,TRBJ1-2,TRBV30,TGTGCCTGGAGTAGCGGGGTTATTTCGTCTGGCTACACCTTC,CAWSSGVISSGYTF
-,-,TRBJ2-7,TRBV14,TGTGCCAGCAGCCTAGCAGTAACGTCCTACGAGCAGTACTTC,CASSLAVTSYEQYF
TRBD1,-,TRBJ1-5,TRBV29-1,TGCAGCGTATCGGACAGGGGAGACAATCAGCCCCAGCATTTT,CSVSDRGDNQPQHF
TRBD2,-,TRBJ2-2,TRBV29-1,TGCAGCGTTGTAGCGGGGCTGGAGGCGGGCGGGGAGCTGTTTTTT,CSVVAGLEAGGELFF
-,once,TRBJ2-7,TRBV6-1,TGTGCCAGCAGTGAAAGAGGGCCCTACGAGCAGTACTTC,CASSERGPYEQYF
-,-,TRBJ1-5,TRBV19,TGTGCCAGTAGTGCTAGTAGCAATCAGCCCCAGCATTTT,CASSASSNQPQHF
TRBD1,-,TRBJ2-5,TRBV7-9,TGTGCCAGCAGCGGGGACAGTTTCCAAGAGACCCAGTACTTC,CASSGDSFQETQYF
TRBD2,-,TRBJ2-7,TRBV30,TGTGCCTGGGAAATAGCGGGAGCCTACGAGCAGTACTTC,CAWEIAGAYEQYF
-,-,TRBJ2-1,TRBV7-2,TGTGCCAGCAGCTTAGCGGGCCTAGCTCCGGATGAGCAGTTCTTC,CASSLAGLAPDEQFF
TRBD1,once,TRBJ2-7,TRBV9,TGTGCCAGCAGCCGGGACAGTGGCGAGCAGTACTTC,CASSRDSGEQYF
-,-,TRBJ2-1,TRBV5-1,TGCGCCAGCAGCGAATCGGGGTACAATGAGCAGTTCTTC,CASSESGYNEQFF
TRBD2,-,TRBJ2-7,TRBV4-2,TGTGCCAGCAGCCAAGGGACTAGCGGGGGAGACGGCGACGAGCAGTACTTC,CASSQGTSGGDGDEQYF
-,-,TRBJ1-2,TRBV6-1,TGTGCCAGCAGGCCGCGGGCGCGCTATGGCTACACCTTC,CASRPRARYGYTF
-,-,TRBJ1-1,TRBV11-1,TGTGCCAGCAGCTTAGCGGGGGGAAACGCTTTCTTT,CASSLAGGNAFF
-,-,TRBJ2-7,TRBV5-1,TGCGCCAGCAGCTCGGGGGTCGGGGCCACCTACGAGCAGTACTTC,CASSSGVGATYEQYF
TRBD1,-,TRBJ2-2,TRBV5-1,TGCGCCAGCAGCCCCGGACAGGGCTGGGCCGGGGAGCTGTTTTTT,CASSPGQGWAGELFF
TRBD2,-,TRBJ2-6,TRBV9,TGTGCCAGCAGCGTAGGAATCCCTAGCGGGTACGGTGATGGGGCCAACGTCCTGACTTTC,CASSVGIPSGYGDGANVLTF
-,-,TRBJ2-7,TRBV27,TGTGCCAGCAGTCTGAACAGGGTGGGCGAGCAGTACTTC,CASSLNRVGEQYF
-,-,TRBJ2-3,TRBV11-2,TGTGCCAGCAGCTTAGGAGGAAGTAGGACAGATACGCAGTATTTT,CASSLGGSRTDTQYF
-,-,TRBJ1-2,TRBV30,TGTGCCTGGAGTGCAGTATCCTATGGCTACACCTTC,CAWSAVSYGYTF
-,few,TRBJ1-1,TRBV12-5,TGTGCTAGTGGTTTGATGGCAACCTTAGAAGCTTTCTTT,CASGLMATLEAFF
-,-,TRBJ1-5,TRBV6-5,TGTGCCAGCAACCCACAGGGTAGGGGACAGCCCCAGCATTTT,CASNPQGRGQPQHF
-,-,TRBJ1-4,TRBV5-3,TGTGCCAGAAGCTTGGCCCAGGGTCCTAATGAAAAACTGTTTTTT,CARSLAQGPNEKLFF
TRBD1,-,TRBJ1-1,TRBV6-1,TGTGCCAGCAGGAAAACAGGGGCCACTGAAGCTTTCTTT,CASRKTGATEAFF
TRBD1,-,TRBJ1-4,TRBV5-1,TGCGCCAGCAGCTTTGGGACAGGGGATGAAAAACTGTTTTTT,CASSFGTGDEKLFF
-,-,TRBJ2-4,TRBV30,TGTGCCTGGAGTCCTAGCCTAGCCAAAAACATTCAGTACTTC,CAWSPSLAKNIQYF
TRBD1,-,TRBJ2-3,TRBV5-1,TGCGCCAGCAGCTTGGGAGATAGGGGGCCCCCCGTTTCGACAGATACGCAGTATTTT,CASSLGDRGPPVSTDTQYF
TRBD1,-,TRBJ1-2,TRBV19,TGTGCCAGTACCCGCGGGGACAGGCGTTCCGAAGGCTACACCTTC,CASTRGDRRSEGYTF
TRBD2,-,TRBJ2-1,TRBV9,TGTGCCAGCAGCCCCCGGGGTAGCGGGAATAGCTACAATGAGCAGTTCTTC,CASSPRGSGNSYNEQFF
-,-,TRBJ1-2,TRBV6-6,TGTGCCAGCAGTTACTTTAGGGGAATCTATGGCTACACCTTC,CASSYFRGIYGYTF
TRBD1,-,TRBJ2-3,TRBV5-1,TGCGCCAGCAGCAGGGGGACAGGGCCCACAGATACGCAGTATTTT,CASSRGTGPTDTQYF
TRBD2,-,TRBJ2-7,TRBV5-1,TGCGCCAGCAGCTTGGGACTAGCGGGAGGATACGAGCAGTACTTC,CASSLGLAGGYEQYF
TRBD2,-,TRBJ2-7,TRBV7-9,TGTGCCAGCAGCTCCAGACTAGCGGGAGCCTACGAGCAGTACTTC,CASSSRLAGAYEQYF